This entry is about one T cell receptor (beta chain). The PCR had 60 Vbeta and 13 Jbeta primers. Produced via immunoSEQ multiplex PCR; TCRdb's table is partial and in-frame only. The sample lists about 200,000 clones, less than 80% seen once, with about 4.4% in the top ten. This sample was taken from a study of cytomegalovirus exposure and HLA in healthy donors. CDR3 size: 14 residues. V shed 0 bases and J shed 3 bases, with 9 bases lying between them. The germline CDR1 and CDR2 sequences are MNHEY and SMNVEV (reference sequence). This chain connects TRBV27 to TRBJ2-7; no firm D call. The TCR originated in a woman between 25 and 40 years old in good health and CMV-seropositive. The sample consisted of PBMCs. The CDR3 region is CASSLSAVNYEQYF. The DNA of the CDR3 is TGTGCCAGCAGTTTATCGGCAGTGAACTACGAGCAGTACTTC.